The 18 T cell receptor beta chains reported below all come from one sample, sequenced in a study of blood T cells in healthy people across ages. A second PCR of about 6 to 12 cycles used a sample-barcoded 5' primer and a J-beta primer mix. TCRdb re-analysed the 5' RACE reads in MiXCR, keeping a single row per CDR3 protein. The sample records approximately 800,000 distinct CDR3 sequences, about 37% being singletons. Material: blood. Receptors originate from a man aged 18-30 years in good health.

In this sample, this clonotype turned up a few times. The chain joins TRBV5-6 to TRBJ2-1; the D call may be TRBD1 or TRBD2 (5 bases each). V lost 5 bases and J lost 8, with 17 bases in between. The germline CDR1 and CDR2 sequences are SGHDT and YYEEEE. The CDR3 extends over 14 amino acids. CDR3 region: CASSYGTAPYEQFF. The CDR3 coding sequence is TGTGCCAGCAGTTATGGGACGGCGCCGTATGAGCAGTTCTTC.

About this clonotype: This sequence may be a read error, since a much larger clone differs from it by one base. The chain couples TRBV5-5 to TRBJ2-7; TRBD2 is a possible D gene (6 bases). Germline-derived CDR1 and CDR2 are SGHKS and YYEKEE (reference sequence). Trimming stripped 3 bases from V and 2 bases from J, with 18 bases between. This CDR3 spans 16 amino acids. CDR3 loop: CASSSGFGGETYEQYF. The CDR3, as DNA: TGTGCCAGCAGCTCCGGATTCGGCGGGGAAACCTACGAGCAGTACTTC.

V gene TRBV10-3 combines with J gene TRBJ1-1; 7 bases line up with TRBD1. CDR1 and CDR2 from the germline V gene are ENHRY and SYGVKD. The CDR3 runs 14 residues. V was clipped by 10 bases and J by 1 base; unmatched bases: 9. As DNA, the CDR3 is TGTGCCACTACAGGGGCCCAGGAGAACACTGAAGCTTTCTTT. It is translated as CATTGAQENTEAFF.

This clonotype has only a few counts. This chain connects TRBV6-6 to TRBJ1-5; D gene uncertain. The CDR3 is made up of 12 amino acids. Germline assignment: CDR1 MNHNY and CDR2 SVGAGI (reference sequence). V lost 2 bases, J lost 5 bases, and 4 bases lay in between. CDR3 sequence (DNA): TGTGCCAGCAGTTACCGAGATCAGCCCCAGCATTTT. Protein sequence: CASSYRDQPQHF.

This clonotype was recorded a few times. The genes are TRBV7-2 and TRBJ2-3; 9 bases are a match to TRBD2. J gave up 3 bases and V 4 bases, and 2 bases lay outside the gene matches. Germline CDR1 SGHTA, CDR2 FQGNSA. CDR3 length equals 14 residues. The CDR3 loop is CASSWGLATDTQYF. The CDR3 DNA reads TGTGCCAGCAGCTGGGGACTAGCAACAGATACGCAGTATTTT. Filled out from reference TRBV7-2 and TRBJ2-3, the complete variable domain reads GAGVSQSPSNKVTEKGKDVELRCDPISGHTALYWYRQSLGQGLEFLIYFQGNSAPDKSGLPSDRFSAERTGGSVSTLTIQRTQQEDSAVYLCASSWGLATDTQYFGPGTRLTVL.

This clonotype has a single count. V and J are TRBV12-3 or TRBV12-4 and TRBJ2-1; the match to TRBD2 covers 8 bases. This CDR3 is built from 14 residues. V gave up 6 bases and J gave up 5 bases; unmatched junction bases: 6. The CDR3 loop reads CASRGGLGDNEQFF. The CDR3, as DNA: TGTGCCAGCAGGGGGGGACTAGGGGACAATGAGCAGTTCTTC.

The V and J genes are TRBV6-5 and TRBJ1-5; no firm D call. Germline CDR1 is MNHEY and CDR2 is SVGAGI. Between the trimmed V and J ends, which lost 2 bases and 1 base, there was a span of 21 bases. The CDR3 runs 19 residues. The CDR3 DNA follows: TGTGCCAGCAGTTACCTTCAAACAGTGAGGGTAACGAGCAATCAGCCCCAGCATTTT. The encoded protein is CASSYLQTVRVTSNQPQHF.

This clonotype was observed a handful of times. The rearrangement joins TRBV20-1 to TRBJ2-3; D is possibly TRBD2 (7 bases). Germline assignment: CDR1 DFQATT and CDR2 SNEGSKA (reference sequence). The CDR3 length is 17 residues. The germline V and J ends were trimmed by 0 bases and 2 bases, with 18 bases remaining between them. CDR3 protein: CSARDRGGRTDTDTQYF. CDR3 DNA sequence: TGCAGTGCTAGAGATAGGGGGGGACGGACAGACACAGATACGCAGTATTTT.

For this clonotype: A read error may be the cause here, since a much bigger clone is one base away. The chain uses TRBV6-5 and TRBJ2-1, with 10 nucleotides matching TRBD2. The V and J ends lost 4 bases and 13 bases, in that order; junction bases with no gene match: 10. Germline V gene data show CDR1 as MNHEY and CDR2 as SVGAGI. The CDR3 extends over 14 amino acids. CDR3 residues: CASSWTSGQETQFF. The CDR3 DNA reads TGTGCCAGCAGTTGGACTAGCGGACAAGAGACCCAGTTCTTC.

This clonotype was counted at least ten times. The CDR3 spells CASSLSGRGRTEAFF. The CDR3, as DNA: TGTGCCAGCAGTTTGTCGGGGCGTGGACGGACTGAAGCTTTCTTT. The rearrangement links TRBV27 to TRBJ1-1; the D gene is possibly TRBD1 (5 bases). Germline V gives CDR1 MNHEY, CDR2 SMNVEV (reference sequence). With 3 bases removed from V and 5 bases from J, the gap between germline ends came to 16 bases. There are 15 residues in the CDR3.

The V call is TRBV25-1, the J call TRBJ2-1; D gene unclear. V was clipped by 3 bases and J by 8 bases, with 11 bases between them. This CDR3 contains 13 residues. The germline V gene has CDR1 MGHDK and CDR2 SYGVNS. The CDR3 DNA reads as TGTGCCAGCAGTGAGACCAATGGAGATGAGCAGTTCTTC. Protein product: CASSETNGDEQFF.

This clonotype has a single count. This CDR3 reads CASSPVVDRAGGYTF. CDR3 sequence (DNA): TGTGCCAGCAGTCCTGTAGTCGACAGGGCGGGGGGCTACACCTTC. The chain combines TRBV6-5 with TRBJ1-2; 7 nucleotides agree with TRBD1. The CDR3 spans 15 residues. After removal of 5 bases from V and 8 bases from J, the junction contained 14 bases not matched to a gene. Germline V gene sequence: CDR1 MNHEY, CDR2 SVGAGI.

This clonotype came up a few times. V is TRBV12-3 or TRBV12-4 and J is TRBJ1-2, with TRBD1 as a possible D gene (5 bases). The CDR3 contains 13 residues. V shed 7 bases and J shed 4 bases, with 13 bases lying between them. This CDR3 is CASTHRGSYGYTF. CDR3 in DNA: TGTGCCAGCACCCATCGGGGCTCCTATGGCTACACCTTC.

As DNA, the CDR3 is TGTGCCAGCAGTGAATATGGGGCACCGGGACAGGGACCCTACGAGCAGTACTTC. It yields the protein CASSEYGAPGQGPYEQYF. The V call is TRBV25-1, the J call TRBJ2-7; 9 bases map to TRBD1. V trimming: 0 bases; J trimming: 2 bases; junction bases outside the gene matches: 11. Germline CDR1 MGHDK, CDR2 SYGVNS. CDR3 length: 18 amino acids.

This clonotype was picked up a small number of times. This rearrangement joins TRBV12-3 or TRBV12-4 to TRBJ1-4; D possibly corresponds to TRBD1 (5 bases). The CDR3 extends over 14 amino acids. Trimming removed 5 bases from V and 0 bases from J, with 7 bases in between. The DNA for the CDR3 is TGTGCCAGCAGTCCCAGGGCAACTAATGAAAAACTGTTTTTT. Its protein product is CASSPRATNEKLFF.

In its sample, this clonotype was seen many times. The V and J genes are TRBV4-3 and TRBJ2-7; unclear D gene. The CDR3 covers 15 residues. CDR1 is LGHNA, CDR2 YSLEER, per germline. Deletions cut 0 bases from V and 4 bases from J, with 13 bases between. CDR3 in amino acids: CASSQDSRDRYEQYF. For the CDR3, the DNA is TGCGCCAGCAGCCAAGATTCCAGAGATCGTTACGAGCAGTACTTC.

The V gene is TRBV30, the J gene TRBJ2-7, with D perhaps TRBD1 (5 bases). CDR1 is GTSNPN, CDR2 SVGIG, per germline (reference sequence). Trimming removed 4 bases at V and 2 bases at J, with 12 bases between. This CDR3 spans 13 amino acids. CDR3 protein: CAWMAGYTYEQYF. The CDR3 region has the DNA TGTGCCTGGATGGCAGGGTATACCTACGAGCAGTACTTC.

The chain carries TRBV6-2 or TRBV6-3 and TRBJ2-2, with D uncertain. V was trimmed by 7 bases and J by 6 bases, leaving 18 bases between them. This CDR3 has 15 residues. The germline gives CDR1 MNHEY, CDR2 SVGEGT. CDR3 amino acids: CASNSGTPNAGELFF. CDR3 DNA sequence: TGTGCCAGCAACTCTGGAACACCTAATGCCGGGGAGCTGTTTTTT.